The sequence of this T cell receptor (beta chain) was determined in a study of beta chain features in type 1 diabetes. Turning to the study itself: Over all samples combined, 107,917,701 sorted cells were examined.

The CDR3 spans 11 residues. Trimming pared 6 bases from V and 13 bases from J, leaving 16 bases between. Looked up from germline, CDR1 is MNHNY and CDR2 is SVGAGI (reference sequence). The sample holds a few counts of this clone. The entirety of the isolated RNA underwent reverse transcription, so expressed TCRB transcripts were sequenced. Clones were sequenced by immunoSEQ multiplex PCR, and TCRdb holds only the in-frame ones, with some missing. The data contain 110,000 to 150,000 clones, roughly 7.2% of them singletons. V and J are TRBV6-6 and TRBJ2-7; possibly TRBD1 for D (7 bases). This clonotype originated in a woman aged 30 to 39 in good health. The sample comprised central memory CD4+ T cells from blood. DNA of the CDR3: TGTGCCAGCAGGGGGGGACAGTCCCAATACTTC. It encodes CASRGGQSQYF.